The T cell receptor beta chain described here comes from a study of graft-versus-host responses after intestinal transplantation. Study-level points and caveats: GvH clones were found in recipient marrow; some appeared first in ileum or blood.

Germline V lookup: CDR1 SGHAT, CDR2 FQNNGV. The CDR3 consists of 15 residues. Trimming cost V 3 bases and J 2 bases; bases outside gene matches: 7. Generated by immunoSEQ multiplex PCR, the TCRdb table keeps only in-frame clones and is missing some. The sample records over 15,000 clones, 95% being singletons. Details on this clone: The antigen remains undetermined.

The chain combines TRBV11-2 with TRBJ2-7; 7 bases are shared with TRBD2. Specimen: PBMCs, collected 23 days after intestinal transplant. The sequence derives from a human patient who received an intestinal transplant, so some T cells may come from the graft donor. The CDR3 nucleotides read TGTGCCAGCAGCTTTCTAGCGGCTGAGACCTACGAGCAGTACTTC. Amino acid sequence: CASSFLAAETYEQYF.